These T cell receptor beta chains were read from a single sample in a study of T cell responses to AZD1222 COVID-19 vaccine. Sequencing was performed with immunoSEQ multiplex PCR; in TCRdb, only in-frame clones are kept and a portion is missing. This listing includes over 120,000 clones. What was sequenced was peripheral blood. Receptors originate from an adult in good health. CDR3s include the opening cysteine and the closing phenylalanine or tryptophan. The order of the fields is D gene, V gene, J gene, CDR3 protein, CDR3 DNA. The D gene is left open where the match is weak.

D gene: TRBD1
V gene: TRBV18
J gene: TRBJ2-2
CDR3 protein: CASSAGQGRSGELFF
CDR3 DNA: TGTGCCAGCTCAGCTGGACAGGGCCGATCCGGGGAGCTGTTTTTT

D gene: TRBD1
V gene: TRBV7-3
J gene: TRBJ1-5
CDR3 protein: CASSLTGGPYSNQPQHF
CDR3 DNA: TGTGCCAGCAGCTTAACAGGGGGCCCTTATAGCAATCAGCCCCAGCATTTT

D gene: -
V gene: TRBV5-6
J gene: TRBJ1-5
CDR3 protein: CASSRGSTGQPQHF
CDR3 DNA: TGTGCCAGCAGCCGAGGGTCGACGGGTCAGCCCCAGCATTTT

D gene: -
V gene: TRBV4-1
J gene: TRBJ1-3
CDR3 protein: CASSQADSISGNTIYF
CDR3 DNA: TGCGCCAGCAGCCAAGCTGACAGTATATCTGGAAACACCATATATTTT

D gene: TRBD1
V gene: TRBV7-9
J gene: TRBJ2-7
CDR3 protein: CASSSWDSLLYEQYF
CDR3 DNA: TGTGCCAGCAGCTCTTGGGACAGCTTGCTGTACGAGCAGTACTTC

D gene: -
V gene: TRBV15
J gene: TRBJ2-5
CDR3 protein: CATSRDHGGQETQYF
CDR3 DNA: TGTGCCACCAGCAGAGATCATGGGGGTCAAGAGACCCAGTACTTC

D gene: -
V gene: TRBV11-2
J gene: TRBJ2-3
CDR3 protein: CASSSREVAVTDTQYF
CDR3 DNA: TGTGCCAGCAGCTCCCGAGAGGTAGCCGTCACAGATACGCAGTATTTT

D gene: TRBD2
V gene: TRBV11-3
J gene: TRBJ2-5
CDR3 protein: CASSSTGRLARETQYF
CDR3 DNA: TGTGCCAGCAGCTCAACGGGGCGACTAGCGCGAGAGACCCAGTACTTC

D gene: TRBD2
V gene: TRBV14
J gene: TRBJ2-3
CDR3 protein: CASSQYGLLAGETDTQYF
CDR3 DNA: TGTGCCAGCAGCCAATACGGCTTACTAGCGGGGGAGACAGATACGCAGTATTTT

D gene: -
V gene: TRBV5-6
J gene: TRBJ1-2
CDR3 protein: CASRRGKTPIYGYTF
CDR3 DNA: TGTGCCAGCCGGCGGGGGAAAACGCCGATCTATGGCTACACCTTC

D gene: -
V gene: TRBV3-1/TRBV3-2
J gene: TRBJ1-6
CDR3 protein: CASSHYPTEDNSPLHF
CDR3 DNA: TGTGCCAGCAGCCACTACCCTACAGAGGATAATTCACCCCTCCACTTT

D gene: -
V gene: TRBV3-1/TRBV3-2
J gene: TRBJ1-1
CDR3 protein: CASSHSTEAFF
CDR3 DNA: TGTGCCAGCAGCCACTCCACTGAAGCTTTCTTT

D gene: -
V gene: TRBV15
J gene: TRBJ2-1
CDR3 protein: CATSRDQAAGGEQFF
CDR3 DNA: TGTGCCACCAGCAGAGATCAGGCGGCCGGGGGAGAGCAGTTCTTC

D gene: -
V gene: TRBV29-1
J gene: TRBJ2-7
CDR3 protein: CSVENPGSRHKYF
CDR3 DNA: TGCAGCGTTGAAAATCCCGGGAGCCGCCACAAGTACTTC

D gene: -
V gene: TRBV11-2
J gene: TRBJ2-3
CDR3 protein: CASSPPQFTDTQYF
CDR3 DNA: TGTGCCAGCAGCCCACCACAATTCACAGATACGCAGTATTTT

D gene: TRBD2
V gene: TRBV4-2
J gene: TRBJ2-1
CDR3 protein: CASSHHPSGTRDGASYNEQFF
CDR3 DNA: TGTGCCAGCAGCCACCACCCCTCCGGGACTAGAGATGGGGCCTCCTACAATGAGCAGTTCTTC

D gene: -
V gene: TRBV5-1
J gene: TRBJ2-7
CDR3 protein: CASSLVTGSSYEQYF
CDR3 DNA: TGCGCCAGCAGCTTGGTAACAGGGAGCTCCTACGAGCAGTACTTC

D gene: -
V gene: TRBV5-1
J gene: TRBJ1-1
CDR3 protein: CASSLSNGLGTEAFF
CDR3 DNA: TGCGCCAGCAGCTTGTCCAACGGTTTAGGCACTGAAGCTTTCTTT

D gene: TRBD2
V gene: TRBV19
J gene: TRBJ2-5
CDR3 protein: CARGGDGQYF
CDR3 DNA: TGTGCCCGCGGGGGGGACGGACAGTACTTC

D gene: -
V gene: TRBV5-1
J gene: TRBJ1-1
CDR3 protein: CASSLGTAGKNTEAFF
CDR3 DNA: TGCGCCAGCAGCTTGGGGACGGCAGGGAAAAACACTGAAGCTTTCTTT

D gene: -
V gene: TRBV12-3/TRBV12-4
J gene: TRBJ1-1
CDR3 protein: CASSLGSYRPAPF
CDR3 DNA: TGTGCCAGCAGTTTAGGGTCGTACAGGCCGGCTCCCTTT

D gene: TRBD1
V gene: TRBV29-1
J gene: TRBJ1-5
CDR3 protein: CSVAPGQGSQPQHF
CDR3 DNA: TGCAGCGTTGCCCCGGGACAGGGCTCTCAGCCCCAGCATTTT

D gene: -
V gene: TRBV7-8
J gene: TRBJ1-3
CDR3 protein: CASSLPTGDGNTIYF
CDR3 DNA: TGTGCCAGCAGCTTACCTACAGGCGATGGAAACACCATATATTTT

D gene: TRBD1
V gene: TRBV5-1
J gene: TRBJ2-5
CDR3 protein: CASSPDPGQGRETQYF
CDR3 DNA: TGCGCCAGCAGCCCAGACCCGGGACAGGGGAGAGAGACCCAGTACTTC

D gene: TRBD2
V gene: TRBV4-2
J gene: TRBJ2-1
CDR3 protein: CASSQDGRGGYNEQFF
CDR3 DNA: TGTGCCAGCAGCCAAGATGGCCGGGGGGGATACAATGAGCAGTTCTTC

D gene: -
V gene: TRBV11-3
J gene: TRBJ1-1
CDR3 protein: CASSSRGGETEAFF
CDR3 DNA: TGTGCCAGCAGCTCTAGGGGAGGAGAAACTGAAGCTTTCTTT

D gene: -
V gene: TRBV11-3
J gene: TRBJ1-3
CDR3 protein: CASTDSPGAGNTIYF
CDR3 DNA: TGTGCCAGCACCGATTCTCCAGGGGCTGGAAACACCATATATTTT

D gene: -
V gene: TRBV4-2
J gene: TRBJ2-5
CDR3 protein: CASSQGGSIAETQYF
CDR3 DNA: TGTGCCAGCAGCCAAGGGGGGTCCATAGCAGAGACCCAGTACTTC

D gene: -
V gene: TRBV5-1
J gene: TRBJ1-6
CDR3 protein: CAGIGFEGHPNSPLHF
CDR3 DNA: TGCGCCGGCATCGGGTTTGAGGGGCATCCAAATTCACCCCTCCACTTT

D gene: TRBD1
V gene: TRBV2
J gene: TRBJ1-1
CDR3 protein: CASSEARTGKNTEAFF
CDR3 DNA: TGTGCCAGCAGTGAAGCGCGGACAGGGAAGAACACTGAAGCTTTCTTT

D gene: -
V gene: TRBV18
J gene: TRBJ2-2
CDR3 protein: CASSPLRDTGELFF
CDR3 DNA: TGTGCCAGCTCACCCCTCCGGGACACCGGGGAGCTGTTTTTT